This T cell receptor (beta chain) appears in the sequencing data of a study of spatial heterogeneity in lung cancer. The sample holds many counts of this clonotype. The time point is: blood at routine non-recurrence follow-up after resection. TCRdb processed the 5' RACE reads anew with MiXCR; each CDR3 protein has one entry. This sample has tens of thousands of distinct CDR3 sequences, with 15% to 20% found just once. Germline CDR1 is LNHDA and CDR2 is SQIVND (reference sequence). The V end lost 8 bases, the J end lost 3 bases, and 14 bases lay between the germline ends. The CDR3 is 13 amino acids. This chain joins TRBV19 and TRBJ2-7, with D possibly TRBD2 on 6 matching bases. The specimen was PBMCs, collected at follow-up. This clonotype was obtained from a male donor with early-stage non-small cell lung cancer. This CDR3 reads CASARGGNYEQYF. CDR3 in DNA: TGTGCCAGTGCGCGGGGCGGAAACTACGAGCAGTACTTC. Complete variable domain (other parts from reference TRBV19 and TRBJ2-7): DGGITQSPKYLFRKEGQNVTLSCEQNLNHDAMYWYRQDPGQGLRLIYYSQIVNDFQKGDIAEGYSVSREKKESFPLTVTSAQKNPTAFYLCASARGGNYEQYFGPGTRLTVT.